The clone carrying this T cell receptor beta chain appeared a few times. What it binds is unknown. The V gene lost 1 base and the J gene lost 7 bases, with 9 bases spanning the gap. Germline values: CDR1 SGHNT, CDR2 YYREEE (reference sequence). The CDR3 consists of 13 residues. TCR beta sequences were obtained from blood CD8+ and CD4+ T cells. Negative isolation yielded CD8+ and CD4+ T cells; FACS enriched TEMRA cells. These data originate in a study of CD8 T cells in Susac syndrome. The study, taken as a whole, reports: The greatest CD8+ clonal expansion in Susac occurred in TEMRA cells and in active patients.

The RNA, about 0.45 to 1 ug, was put through reverse transcription using random hexamers. Amplification of TCR beta CDR3 used immunoSEQ multiplex PCR across 54 Vbeta and 13 Jbeta. In TCRdb, the immunoSEQ multiplex PCR reads were re-called with MiXCR into one record per CDR3 protein. The repertoire has around 170,000 distinct CDR3 sequences, 85% to 95% of them found once; the top ten carry roughly 0.15%. The specimen sequenced was CD8+ T cells from PBMCs. The sequence derives from a human donor with Susac syndrome. The chain combines TRBV5-4 with TRBJ2-1; D is possibly TRBD1 (6 bases). CDR3 sequence: CASSLSGTNEQFF. The CDR3 DNA is TGTGCCAGCAGCTTGTCAGGGACAAATGAGCAGTTCTTC. Complete variable domain (other parts from reference TRBV5-4 and TRBJ2-1): ETGVTQSPTHLIKTRGQQVTLRCSSQSGHNTVSWYQQALGQGPQFIFQYYREEENGRGNFPPRFSGLQFPNYSSELNVNALELDDSALYLCASSLSGTNEQFFGPGTRLTVL.